This TCR beta chain came from a study of shared clonotypes between healthy human individuals. Overall study: In total, the donors were a couple of women and a few men aged 18 to 49. Every donor yielded three CD4 naive, three CD4 memory, two CD8 naive and one CD8 memory plate.

Looked up from germline, CDR1 is SNHLY and CDR2 is FYNNEI. Trimming left V 6 bases short and J 0 bases short, with 14 bases between. The CDR3 consists of 15 residues. Original data processing: From ImmunoSEQ came sequences covering only the junction and carrying no quality scores, so filtering differed. The repertoire was sequenced with immunoSEQ multiplex PCR; TCRdb's copy has only in-frame clones and lacks some. The D gene and trimming were derived from the DNA, and the V and J assignments and clone size from that table. This sample has fewer than 850,000 clones, with roughly 70% found just once. Study-level results: All-four-donor shared clonotypes had higher generation probabilities than non-shared clonotypes did.

In regard to this clone: The antigen remains unidentified.

The chain recombines TRBV2 with TRBJ1-2, with a tentative D call TRBD1 (6 bases). This TCR derives from a woman under 40 in good health. The sequenced sample was memory CD4+ T cells sorted from blood. Subset denoted: CD45RA-negative fraction. CDR3 coding DNA: TGTGCCAGCAGCCAACGACAGGAGGCTAACTATGGCTACACCTTC. Its translation: CASSQRQEANYGYTF.